Below, 22 T cell receptor beta chains from the same sample are listed, as sequenced in a study of shared clonotypes between healthy human individuals. Method: immunoSEQ multiplex PCR; TCRdb's copy keeps in-frame clones and lacks some. The sample records some 2.3 million clones, 85% to 95% being singletons. Specimen: naive CD4+ T cells from PBMCs. Subset reported: CD45RA+ positively selected. These receptors came from a man between 18 and 29 years old in good health. Some clones in this sample may be carry-over from other donors' samples.

This chain links TRBV29-1 with TRBJ1-2, with D hard to call. Looked up from germline, CDR1 is SQVTM and CDR2 is ANQGSEA. This CDR3 spans 17 amino acids. The V end was cut by 1 base, the J end by 0 bases, with 18 bases between. CDR3 in amino acids: CSVEVVEDWAPNYGYTF. CDR3 nucleotide sequence: TGCAGCGTTGAAGTGGTTGAGGACTGGGCACCTAACTATGGCTACACCTTC.

The gene calls are TRBV6-1 and TRBJ2-3; 8 bases line up with TRBD1. The CDR3 is 16 residues long. V gave up 4 bases and J gave up 0 bases; unmatched junction bases: 6. Germline CDR1 is MNHNS and CDR2 is SASEGT. The CDR3, as DNA: TGTGCCAGCAGTGTGGGGACAGGCTCTAGCACAGATACGCAGTATTTT. Translated: CASSVGTGSSTDTQYF.

The chain links TRBV5-1 to TRBJ1-1; possibly TRBD1 for D (6 bases). Between the trimmed V and J ends, which lost 2 bases and 6 bases, there was a span of 11 bases. The CDR3 runs to 13 residues. Germline assignment: CDR1 SGHRS and CDR2 YFSETQ. CDR3 sequence reads: CASSLQGYAEAFF. For the CDR3, the DNA is TGCGCCAGCAGCTTACAGGGTTACGCTGAAGCTTTCTTT.

The chain couples TRBV2 to TRBJ2-3; 8 nucleotides agree with TRBD2. Looked up from germline, CDR1 is SNHLY and CDR2 is FYNNEI. The CDR3 contains 17 residues. V was pared by 2 bases and J by 5 bases, with 12 bases of the junction left unmatched. This chain's CDR3 is CASSELDISGVGDTQYF. As DNA, the CDR3 is TGTGCCAGCAGTGAACTTGATATTAGCGGGGTGGGAGATACGCAGTATTTT.

The rearrangement links TRBV28 to TRBJ1-5; D uncertain. There are 12 residues in the CDR3. V gave up 6 bases and J gave up 5 bases, with 8 bases separating them. Germline CDR1 reads MDHEN; CDR2 reads SYDVKM. CDR3 nucleotides: TGTGCCAGCAGCCCGGGTCATCAGCCCCAGCATTTT. This gives the protein CASSPGHQPQHF.

The chain links TRBV4-1 to TRBJ2-2, with D possibly being TRBD1 (6 bases). The V end lost 0 bases, the J end lost 13 bases, and 18 bases lay between the germline ends. The CDR3 spans 15 residues. The germline V gene encodes CDR1 MGHRA and CDR2 YSYEKL. CDR3 sequence: CASSQDLGTPLALFF. The CDR3 nucleotides read TGCGCCAGCAGCCAAGATCTTGGGACACCCCTCGCGCTGTTTTTT.

With regard to this clone: At the DNA level, this CDR3 is encoded by other sequences in the same sample as well. The chain uses TRBV5-1 and TRBJ2-3; D unclear. The ends were cut back, 4 bases at V and 0 bases at J, with 9 bases in the middle. This CDR3 has 14 residues. Per germline, CDR1 SGHRS and CDR2 YFSETQ. The CDR3 protein is CASSLGTSTDTQYF. Here the CDR3 DNA reads TGCGCCAGCAGCCTAGGAACTAGCACAGATACGCAGTATTTT.

The chain recombines TRBV28 with TRBJ1-2; D unclear. Trimming removed 8 bases at V and 4 bases at J, with 11 bases between. This CDR3 spans 12 amino acids. CDR1 and CDR2 from the germline V gene are MDHEN and SYDVKM. The DNA for the CDR3 is TGTGCCAGCTCAACACAATTCTATGGCTACACCTTC. It translates to CASSTQFYGYTF.

V usage is TRBV6-5 and J usage is TRBJ1-1; a weak D match, TRBD1 (6 bases). Trimming left V 4 bases short and J 9 bases short, with 15 bases between. Germline V gene lookup returns CDR1 MNHEY and CDR2 SVGAGI. The CDR3 consists of 13 residues. The CDR3 here is CASSSAGERKAFF. The DNA for the CDR3 is TGTGCCAGCAGTTCCGCAGGGGAAAGGAAAGCTTTCTTT.

This clone has only one observation. This chain uses TRBV7-9 with TRBJ2-1; D unclear. Trimming removed 3 bases from V and 8 bases from J, with 20 bases in between. CDR1 SEHNR and CDR2 FQNEAQ come from the germline V gene (reference sequence). This CDR3 is built from 16 residues. The chain's CDR3 is CASSLPLGILGDEQFF. Here the CDR3 DNA reads TGTGCCAGCAGCTTGCCCCTAGGGATCTTAGGCGATGAGCAGTTCTTC.

The rearrangement links TRBV28 to TRBJ1-4; no definite D call. The CDR3 runs to 14 residues. With 6 bases removed from V and 4 bases from J, the gap between germline ends came to 12 bases. Germline V CDR1 and CDR2: MDHEN, SYDVKM. The CDR3 protein is CASRENIFNEKLFF. The CDR3 nucleotides are TGTGCCAGCAGGGAAAACATCTTTAATGAAAAACTGTTTTTT.

The V call is TRBV19, the J call TRBJ2-6, with 9 bases that match TRBD1. With V trimmed by 5 bases and J by 1 base, 6 bases remained unmatched. Per the germline V gene, CDR1 is LNHDA and CDR2 is SQIVND (reference sequence). The CDR3 totals 17 residues. Here the CDR3 DNA reads TGTGCCAGTAGTCAAACCGGGACAGGGTCTGGGGCCAACGTCCTGACTTTC. Translation: CASSQTGTGSGANVLTF.

With regard to this clone: This CDR3 is also generated by other DNA sequences in the sample. The chain carries TRBV4-2 and TRBJ1-1; tentatively, D is TRBD1 (5 bases). V dropped 2 bases and J dropped 0 bases, with 7 bases sitting between them. The CDR3 length is 14 residues. Germline-derived CDR1 and CDR2 are LGHNA and YNFKEQ. The CDR3 loop reads CASSQTGLNTEAFF. The CDR3 DNA sequence: TGTGCCAGCAGCCAAACAGGACTGAACACTGAAGCTTTCTTT.

The rearrangement uses TRBV7-9 and TRBJ2-3; TRBD2 matches 9 bases. J gave up 1 base and V 1 base, and 3 bases lay outside the gene matches. Germline V gene sequence: CDR1 SEHNR, CDR2 FQNEAQ (reference sequence). The CDR3 totals 16 residues. In nucleotides, the CDR3 is TGTGCCAGCAGCTTAGGGGGCGGGAGGGGCACAGATACGCAGTATTTT. Translated: CASSLGGGRGTDTQYF.

The chain combines TRBV9 with TRBJ2-7, with 8 bases matching TRBD2. The CDR3 has 15 residues. Germline V gene sequence: CDR1 SGDLS, CDR2 YYNGEE. V lost 0 bases, J lost 5 bases, and 7 bases stayed unmatched. As DNA, the CDR3 is TGTGCCAGCAGCGTAGAGGTTAGCGGGGTCGACGAGCAGTACTTC. Translating gives CASSVEVSGVDEQYF.

V is TRBV28 and J is TRBJ2-5, with TRBD1 matching over 9 bases. This CDR3 spans 16 amino acids. Trimming removed 2 bases from V and 1 base from J; junction bases left unmatched: 5. In germline, CDR1 is MDHEN, CDR2 SYDVKM. The CDR3 reads CASSLGLTGGQETQYF. Written as DNA, the CDR3 is TGTGCCAGCAGTTTAGGATTGACAGGGGGCCAAGAGACCCAGTACTTC.

The CDR3 loop reads CASSQSRTSGNTIYF. CDR3 nucleotides: TGTGCCAGCTCACAATCTAGGACATCTGGAAACACCATATATTTT. The chain links TRBV18 to TRBJ1-3; tentative D call: TRBD1 (5 bases). In germline, CDR1 is KGHSH, CDR2 LQKENI. The CDR3 is 15 amino acids. Trimming removed 4 bases from V and 1 base from J, with 11 bases in between.

This clone came up once. This chain links TRBV19 with TRBJ2-7, with D perhaps given as TRBD1 or TRBD2 (5 bases each). Trimming cost V 5 bases and J 3 bases, with 14 bases left between them. The CDR3 extends over 14 amino acids. Germline CDR1 is LNHDA and CDR2 is SQIVND (reference sequence). The CDR3 nucleotides are TGTGCCAGTAGTGTTGAACGGGGCCACTACGAGCAGTACTTC. Translation: CASSVERGHYEQYF. Combining the CDR3 with reference TRBV19 and TRBJ2-7 gives the whole variable domain DGGITQSPKYLFRKEGQNVTLSCEQNLNHDAMYWYRQDPGQGLRLIYYSQIVNDFQKGDIAEGYSVSREKKESFPLTVTSAQKNPTAFYLCASSVERGHYEQYFGPGTRLTVT.

This clone was found a few times. The chain has TRBV18 and TRBJ2-2, with D tentatively TRBD1 (6 bases). CDR1 is KGHSH and CDR2 is LQKENI in the germline V gene. CDR3 length: 16 residues. V was clipped by 1 base and J by 4 bases, with 13 bases between them. The CDR3 DNA is TGTGCCAGCTCACCACTGGGACACCTGGCCACCGGGGAGCTGTTTTTT. Its translation: CASSPLGHLATGELFF.

This clone is a singleton in its sample. The V call is TRBV27, the J call TRBJ1-1; 10 nucleotides agree with TRBD1. The germline V gene has CDR1 MNHEY and CDR2 SMNVEV (reference sequence). With V trimmed by 1 base and J by 4 bases, 6 bases remained unmatched. This CDR3 has 16 residues. In DNA form, the CDR3 reads TGTGCCAGCAGTTTATGGGACAGGGGTATGGGCACTGAAGCTTTCTTT. Encoded protein: CASSLWDRGMGTEAFF.

The chain joins TRBV7-2 to TRBJ1-3, with no clear D. Per the germline V gene, CDR1 is SGHTA and CDR2 is FQGNSA. V lost 5 bases and J 0 bases, leaving 11 bases between the germline ends. The CDR3 is made up of 15 amino acids. CDR3 nucleotides: TGTGCCAGCAGCCTACAGACTAGCTCTGGAAACACCATATATTTT. It encodes CASSLQTSSGNTIYF.

This clone came up once. The same CDR3 is also encoded by other DNA sequences in this sample. The chain links TRBV19 to TRBJ1-5, with D maybe TRBD1 (6 bases). V lost 5 bases, J lost 6 bases, and 14 bases lay in between. The CDR3 sequence is 14 residues long. Germline CDR1 LNHDA, CDR2 SQIVND (reference sequence). CDR3 amino acids: CASSGGGAGQPQHF. The CDR3 DNA sequence: TGTGCCAGTAGTGGGGGGGGCGCGGGTCAGCCCCAGCATTTT.